This TCR beta chain was observed in a study of blood T cells in healthy people across ages. The CDR3 sequence is 14 residues long. Germline lookup yields CDR1 DFQATT and CDR2 SNEGSKA (reference sequence). Then a second PCR, running roughly 6 to 11 cycles, was carried out with a sample-barcoded 5' primer and a J-beta primer mix. From the 5' RACE reads, TCRdb called clonotypes with MiXCR, one entry per CDR3 protein. This sample has about 620,000 distinct CDR3 sequences, with 20% to 25% found just once. Isolated PBMCs totaled at least 6 million in each sample. The source of this sequence is a man aged 65 to 79 in good health. The V call is TRBV20-1, the J call TRBJ2-5, with 9 bases that match TRBD2. The end of the DNA fits TRBJ2-1 better, so the J call may be wrong. Sequencing was carried out using blood. CDR3 sequence reads: CSADSGRLDNEQFF. The CDR3 DNA reads as TGCAGTGCTGATAGCGGGAGACTCGACAATGAGCAGTTCTTC.